Sequencing of this T cell receptor beta chain was carried out in a study of cytomegalovirus exposure and HLA in healthy donors. This clone appeared a few times. PCR primers comprised 60 Vbeta and 13 Jbeta primers. Using immunoSEQ multiplex PCR, the repertoire was profiled, and TCRdb retains in-frame clones only, with some absent. The sample carries 150,000 to 200,000 clones, 75% to 85% recorded once. The V segment lost 0 bases and the J segment 4 bases; nucleotides outside the gene matches: 7. CDR1 is WNHNN and CDR2 is SYGVQD in the germline V gene (reference sequence). The CDR3 runs 17 residues. Source material: PBMCs. The rearrangement uses TRBV10-1 and TRBJ2-1; 9 bases are shared with TRBD2. The sequence came from a woman aged 50 to 60 in good health and CMV-seropositive. The CDR3 DNA reads as TGCGCCAGCAGTGAGTCGATAGGAGCGGGGGGATACAATGAGCAGTTCTTC. Its protein product is CASSESIGAGGYNEQFF.